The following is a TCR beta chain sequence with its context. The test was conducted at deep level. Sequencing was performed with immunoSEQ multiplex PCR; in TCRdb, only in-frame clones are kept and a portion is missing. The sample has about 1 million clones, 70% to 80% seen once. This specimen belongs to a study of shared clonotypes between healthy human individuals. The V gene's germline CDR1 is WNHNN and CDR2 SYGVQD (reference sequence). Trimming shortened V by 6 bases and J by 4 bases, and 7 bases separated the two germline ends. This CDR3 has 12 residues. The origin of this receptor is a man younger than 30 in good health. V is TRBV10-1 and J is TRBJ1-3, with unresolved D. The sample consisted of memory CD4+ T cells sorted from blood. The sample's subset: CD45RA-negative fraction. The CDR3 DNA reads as TGCGCCAGCAGCCGGGCGGGAAACACCATATATTTT. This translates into CASSRAGNTIYF.